This passage covers 9 T cell receptor beta chains from one sample sequenced in a study of T cells in localized non-small cell lung cancer. Profiled with immunoSEQ multiplex PCR; TCRdb holds only in-frame clones, not every one. The table shows 2,100 or so clones, with around 18% occurring only once. The sequenced sample was normal lung tissue next to the tumor, obtained before any cancer treatment. These receptors were obtained from a male donor aged 60 or older with stage I non-small cell lung cancer.

The genes are TRBV5-1 and TRBJ2-7, with D tentatively TRBD1 (6 bases). Germline-derived CDR1 and CDR2 are SGHRS and YFSETQ. The CDR3 length is 15 residues. V was cut by 4 bases and J by 6 bases, with 20 bases left in between. CDR3 sequence (DNA): TGCGCCAGCAGCAACCCGGACAGTAGGGGTGTCGAGCAGTACTTC. Translated, it gives CASSNPDSRGVEQYF.

This chain connects TRBV11-3 to TRBJ1-1; D is uncertain. The CDR3 spans 14 residues. Trimming took off 3 bases at V and 1 base at J, with 9 bases between the two ends. Germline V gives CDR1 SGHNT, CDR2 YENEEA. In DNA, the CDR3 is TGTGCCAGCAGCTTTTGGCCGACGAACACTGAAGCTTTCTTT. Its translation is CASSFWPTNTEAFF.

This clone was seen a handful of times. One end of the junction fails to match germline, which may point to a read error. The chain carries TRBV6-8 and TRBJ2-3; 11 bases map to TRBD2. The CDR3 is 16 residues long. Looked up from germline, CDR1 is MNHGY and CDR2 is SAAAGT. CDR3 nucleotide sequence: TGTGCCAGCAGTGACTCATCTAGCGGGGGGACAGATACGCAGTATTTT. It translates to CASSDSSSGGTDTQYF.

Only a few counts were recorded for this clone. The chain joins TRBV6-8 to TRBJ2-3; no reliable D call. Between the trimmed V and J ends, which lost 0 bases and 1 base, there was a span of 5 bases. The germline gives CDR1 MNHGY, CDR2 SAAAGT. The CDR3 is 14 residues long. CDR3 in amino acids: CASSYSQGTDTQYF. CDR3 in DNA: TGTGCCAGCAGTTACTCCCAGGGCACAGATACGCAGTATTTT.

This clone has more than one count but fewer than ten. The J gene is TRBJ1-2, the V gene TRBV11-3, with 7 bases fitting TRBD1. The germline gives CDR1 SGHNT, CDR2 YENEEA. The CDR3 length is 16 residues. After removal of 4 bases from V and 2 bases from J, the junction contained 10 bases not matched to a gene. The CDR3 protein is CASSSYRGERNYGYTF. CDR3 sequence (DNA): TGTGCCAGCAGCTCGTACAGGGGAGAAAGGAACTATGGCTACACCTTC.

For the CDR3, the DNA is TGCGCCAGCAGCCATGCCTGGGGGACCTACGAGCAGTACTTC. It encodes CASSHAWGTYEQYF. J is TRBJ2-7 and V is TRBV1. TRBV1 constitutes a pseudogene. The CDR3 consists of 14 residues.

This clone is deemed hyperexpanded. The chain combines TRBV9 with TRBJ2-7; no clear D gene. Germline V gene lookup returns CDR1 SGDLS and CDR2 YYNGEE. This CDR3 comprises 14 residues. V was cut by 4 bases and J by 3 bases, with 14 bases left in between. CDR3 DNA sequence: TGTGCCAGCAGCCCAGTTGGGCTAGGCTACGAGCAGTACTTC. Its protein is CASSPVGLGYEQYF.

This clone was picked up a small number of times. The gene calls are TRBV11-3 and TRBJ2-3, with D possibly called TRBD1 or TRBD2 (7 bases each). The CDR3 consists of 14 residues. Germline lookup yields CDR1 SGHNT and CDR2 YENEEA. Trimming shortened V by 5 bases and J by 0 bases, and 9 bases separated the two germline ends. The CDR3 DNA reads TGTGCCAGCAGCCAGGGGGGGAGCACAGATACGCAGTATTTT. Translating it yields CASSQGGSTDTQYF. The variable domain in full, with the rest retrieved from reference TRBV11-3 and TRBJ2-3, is EAGVVQSPRYKIIEKKQPVAFWCNPISGHNTLYWYLQNLGQGPELLIRYENEEAVDDSQLPKDRFSAERLKGVDSTLKIQPAELGDSAVYLCASSQGGSTDTQYFGPGTRLTVL.

This clone was observed a handful of times. This rearrangement joins TRBV6-8 to TRBJ1-6; 11 bases match TRBD1. The V and J ends lost 4 bases and 14 bases, in that order; junction bases with no gene match: 10. The length of the CDR3 is 15 residues. Looked up from germline, CDR1 is MNHGY and CDR2 is SAAAGT. CDR3: CASSSGTGGIRTLHF. In DNA, the CDR3 is TGTGCCAGCAGTTCCGGGACAGGGGGGATTAGGACCCTCCACTTT.